This T cell receptor beta chain was profiled in a study of blood T cell repertoires in COVID-19. Study overall: Spain, Italy and the United States supplied samples that represented acute and convalescent COVID-19. The cDNA or gDNA used as material had been derived from T cells, B-cell-depleted T cells, or PBMCs.

This clone has only a few counts. Germline CDR1 KGHSH, CDR2 LQKENI. The germline V and J ends were trimmed by 3 bases and 8 bases, with 17 bases remaining between them. The CDR3 has 15 residues. Assay used: immunoSEQ multiplex PCR; TCRdb lists only in-frame clones, some missing. The sample lists 100,000 to 150,000 clones, about 90% occurring once. The sample taken for sequencing was peripheral blood. This TCR derives from a human donor in a cohort sampled during active COVID-19. This chain connects TRBV18 to TRBJ2-1; weak D call: TRBD1 (7 bases). The CDR3 reads CASSPRQGGWDEQFF. The DNA of the CDR3 is TGTGCCAGCTCACCCAGACAGGGAGGTTGGGATGAGCAGTTCTTC.